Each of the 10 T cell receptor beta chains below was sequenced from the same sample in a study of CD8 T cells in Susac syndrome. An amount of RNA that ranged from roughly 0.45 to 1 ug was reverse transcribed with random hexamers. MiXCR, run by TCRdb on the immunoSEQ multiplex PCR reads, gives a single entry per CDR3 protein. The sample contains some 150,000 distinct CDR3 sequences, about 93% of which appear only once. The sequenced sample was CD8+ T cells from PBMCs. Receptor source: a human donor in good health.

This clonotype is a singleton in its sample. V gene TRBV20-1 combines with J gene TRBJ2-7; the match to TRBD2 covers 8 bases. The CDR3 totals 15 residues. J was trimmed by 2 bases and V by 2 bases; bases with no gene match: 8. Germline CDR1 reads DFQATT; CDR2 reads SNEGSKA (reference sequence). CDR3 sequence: CSARWSAGVTYEQYF. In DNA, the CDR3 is TGCAGTGCTAGATGGTCAGCGGGAGTCACCTACGAGCAGTACTTC.

For the CDR3, the DNA is TGTGCCAGCAGCGCCCCGGGACACCTCTATGGCTACACCTTC. It translates to CASSAPGHLYGYTF. The V call is TRBV9, the J call TRBJ1-2; possibly TRBD1 for D (6 bases). V lost 3 bases and J 4 bases, leaving 13 bases between the germline ends. The CDR3 is 14 amino acids. Germline V gene sequence: CDR1 SGDLS, CDR2 YYNGEE. Filled out from reference TRBV9 and TRBJ1-2, the complete variable domain reads DSGVTQTPKHLITATGQRVTLRCSPRSGDLSVYWYQQSLDQGLQFLIQYYNGEERAKGNILERFSAQQFPDLHSELNLSSLELGDSALYFCASSAPGHLYGYTFGSGTRLTVV.

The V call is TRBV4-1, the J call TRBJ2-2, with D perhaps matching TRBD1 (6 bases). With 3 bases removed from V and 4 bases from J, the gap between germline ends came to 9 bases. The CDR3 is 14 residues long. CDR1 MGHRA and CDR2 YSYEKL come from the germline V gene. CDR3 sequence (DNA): TGCGCCAGCAGCCACGGGACACTCACCGGGGAGCTGTTTTTT. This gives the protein CASSHGTLTGELFF.

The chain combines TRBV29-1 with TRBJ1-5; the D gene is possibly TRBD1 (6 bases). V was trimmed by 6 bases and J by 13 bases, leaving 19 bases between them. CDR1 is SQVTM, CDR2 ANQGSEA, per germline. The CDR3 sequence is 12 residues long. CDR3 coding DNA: TGCAGCGTAGTTATTCCCGGAGGGGGTCAGCATTTT. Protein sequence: CSVVIPGGGQHF.

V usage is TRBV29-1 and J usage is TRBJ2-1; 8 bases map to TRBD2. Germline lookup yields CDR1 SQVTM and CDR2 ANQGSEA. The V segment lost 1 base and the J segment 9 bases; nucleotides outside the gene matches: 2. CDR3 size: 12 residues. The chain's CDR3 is CSVEAGGVEQFF. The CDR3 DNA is TGCAGCGTTGAAGCGGGAGGGGTTGAGCAGTTCTTC.

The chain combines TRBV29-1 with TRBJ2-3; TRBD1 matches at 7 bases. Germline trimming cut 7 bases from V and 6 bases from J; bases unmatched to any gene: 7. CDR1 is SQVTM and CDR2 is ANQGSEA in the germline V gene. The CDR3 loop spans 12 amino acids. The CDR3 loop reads CSEAQGDDTQYF. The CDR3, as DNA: TGCAGCGAGGCTCAGGGGGATGATACGCAGTATTTT.

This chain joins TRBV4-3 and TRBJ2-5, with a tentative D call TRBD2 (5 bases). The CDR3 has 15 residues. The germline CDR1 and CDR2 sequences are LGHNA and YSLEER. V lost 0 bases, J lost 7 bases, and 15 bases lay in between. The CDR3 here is CASSQDSRASGTQYF. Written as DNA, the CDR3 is TGCGCCAGCAGCCAAGATTCGAGGGCATCGGGGACCCAGTACTTC.

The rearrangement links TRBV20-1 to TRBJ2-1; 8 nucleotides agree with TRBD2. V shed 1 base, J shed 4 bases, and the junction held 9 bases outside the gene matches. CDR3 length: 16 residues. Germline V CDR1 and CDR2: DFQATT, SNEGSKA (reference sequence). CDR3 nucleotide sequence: TGCAGTGCTAGAGCGCCGACTAGCGCCAATTACAATGAGCAGTTCTTC. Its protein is CSARAPTSANYNEQFF.

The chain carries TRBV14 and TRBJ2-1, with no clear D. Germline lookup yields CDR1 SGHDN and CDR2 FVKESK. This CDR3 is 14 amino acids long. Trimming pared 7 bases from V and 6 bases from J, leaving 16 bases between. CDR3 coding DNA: TGTGCCAGCAATTCTGGAATTCTGGGCAATGAGCAGTTCTTC. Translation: CASNSGILGNEQFF.

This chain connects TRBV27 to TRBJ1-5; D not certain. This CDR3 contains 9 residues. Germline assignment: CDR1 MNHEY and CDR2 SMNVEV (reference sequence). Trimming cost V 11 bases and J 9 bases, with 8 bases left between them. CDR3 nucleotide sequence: TGTGCCTCTGGTTGGCCCCAGCATTTT. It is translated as CASGWPQHF.